The sample holds many counts of the clone carrying this T cell receptor (beta chain). Its antigen is currently unknown. A 3' RACE protocol on RNA, with unique molecular identifiers, produced the TCR library. TCRdb re-called the 3' RACE reads through MiXCR, storing one row per CDR3 protein. Among about 89,000 distinct CDR3 sequences listed, 5.5% to 8.5% were seen once. Treatment of the sample: PENTA 11 planned treatment interruption arm or continuous ART arm. This sample was taken from a study of HIV-infected children after antiretroviral therapy interruption. Study-wide results and caveats: The Gini coefficient of naive CD4+ repertoires rose, returning to baseline by 3 years.

This CDR3 is 13 amino acids long. Germline values: CDR1 DFQATT, CDR2 SNEGSKA (reference sequence). The germline V and J ends were trimmed by 6 bases and 1 base, with 11 bases remaining between them. The sequenced sample was CD45RA+ CD4+ T cells from PBMCs, pooled from several time points, obtained from a donor given antiretroviral therapy, either interrupted or continuous. Subset given: naive CD4+ CD45RA+ CD45RO- T cells. This clonotype was obtained from a pool of human donors with HIV. This chain uses TRBV20-1 with TRBJ2-3; D possibly matches TRBD1 or TRBD2 (5 bases each). Here the CDR3 DNA reads TGCAGTGCGGGTGGGGGAGGCACAGATACGCAGTATTTT. It specifies CSAGGGGTDTQYF.